Listed below are T cell receptor beta chains from one sample, sequenced in a study of OX40 agonist ivuxolimab in advanced cancers. Clones were sequenced by immunoSEQ multiplex PCR, and TCRdb holds only the in-frame ones, with some missing. The sample consists of 9,000 to 10,000 clones, about 89% of them appearing once. The starting material was CD4+ or CD8+ T cells sorted from blood, obtained in a trial of the OX40 agonist ivuxolimab. Receptors were obtained from an adult with an advanced solid tumor such as melanoma, head and neck, liver or kidney cancer. Both conserved end residues are part of each CDR3. A D gene is named only where the DNA matches it firmly. Expanded clones get a size class; other rows say once, few or many, or leave the size out.

CDR3	DNA	V	J	D	size
CASSLGDSVSGTQYF	TGTGCCAGCAGCTTAGGGGACTCGGTATCGGGGACCCAGTACTTC	TRBV11-3	TRBJ2-5	NA	NA
CASRWASGENIQYF	TGTGCCAGCAGATGGGCTAGCGGGGAAAACATTCAGTACTTC	TRBV6-1	TRBJ2-4	TRBD2	NA
CASSQPQGAVEKLFF	TGTGCCAGCAGCCAACCACAGGGGGCGGTCGAAAAACTGTTTTTT	TRBV4-2	TRBJ1-4	TRBD1	NA
CASSPSPAEGTRTQYF	TGTGCCAGCAGCCCCTCCCCGGCTGAAGGGACAAGGACCCAGTACTTC	TRBV11-2	TRBJ2-5	NA	NA
CASSPVGQVLEQYF	TGTGCCAGCAGTCCTGTAGGACAGGTGCTCGAGCAGTACTTC	TRBV6-6	TRBJ2-7	TRBD1	NA
CASSFVWKETQYF	TGTGCCAGCAGCTTTGTTTGGAAAGAGACCCAGTACTTC	TRBV5-6	TRBJ2-5	NA	NA
CASSVEGTDDTQYF	TGTGCCAGCAGCGTAGAAGGGACAGACGATACGCAGTATTTT	TRBV9	TRBJ2-3	TRBD1	NA
CASSLGGGIAKNIQYF	TGTGCCAGCAGCCTGGGAGGGGGGATAGCCAAAAACATTCAGTACTTC	TRBV14	TRBJ2-4	NA	NA
CASSSRTGGNYGYTF	TGTGCCAGCAGTTCCAGGACAGGTGGAAACTATGGCTACACCTTC	TRBV6-1	TRBJ1-2	TRBD1	once
CASTSGLAGDKTQYF	TGTGCCAGCACTTCGGGACTAGCGGGAGATAAAACGCAGTATTTT	TRBV2	TRBJ2-3	TRBD2	NA
CSVGGDRVMKTQYF	TGCAGCGTAGGCGGGGACAGGGTCATGAAGACCCAGTACTTC	TRBV29-1	TRBJ2-5	TRBD1	NA